The next 2 T cell receptor beta chains were all read from a single sample in a study of identical twins. TCRdb fed the 5' RACE reads into MiXCR, producing one record per CDR3 protein. The repertoire includes 1.5 million to 2 million distinct CDR3 sequences, about 31% of them detected once, and less than 0.35% sits in the top ten. The sample taken for sequencing was cord blood. These receptors originate from a newborn girl in good health.

V and J are TRBV4-1 and TRBJ2-3, with unresolved D. Germline V CDR1 and CDR2: MGHRA, YSYEKL. V gave up 1 base and J gave up 14 bases, with 19 bases separating them. The CDR3 has 14 residues. CDR3 region: CASSQAHLSRPRYF. Written as DNA, the CDR3 is TGCGCCAGCAGCCAAGCCCACCTTTCCCGTCCTCGGTATTTT.

The rearrangement links TRBV28 to TRBJ1-6; no clear D. CDR1 and CDR2 from the germline V gene are MDHEN and SYDVKM. The CDR3 contains 12 residues. Between the trimmed V and J ends, which lost 1 base and 10 bases, there was a span of 5 bases. In DNA, the CDR3 is TGTGCCAGCAGTTTATTACACTCACCCCTCCACTTT. The encoded protein is CASSLLHSPLHF.